What follows describes a single TCR beta chain. Per the authors' pipeline: Amplifying reference gene primers gave estimates of nucleated cell counts. Clones were read by immunoSEQ multiplex PCR, and TCRdb kept only the in-frame ones, dropping some. V, J and clone size derive from that table, while D and trimming were established from the DNA sequence. The sample yields a few hundred thousand clones, about 89% seen once. The CDR3 totals 15 residues. Germline assignment: CDR1 LGHNA and CDR2 YSLEER. Unmatched junction bases numbered 5, after V lost 5 bases and J lost 4 bases. The entry originates in a study of blood T cell repertoires in COVID-19. Study as a whole: The study drew acute and convalescent COVID-19 samples from the United States, Italy and Spain. Sources were T cells, B-cell-depleted T cells, or PBMCs; the material itself was cDNA or gDNA.

The receptor was derived from a woman aged 30 to 39 with COVID-19, enrolled during active disease. J is TRBJ2-1 and V is TRBV4-3; 10 bases line up with TRBD2. The specimen was peripheral blood. In nucleotides, the CDR3 is TGCGCCAGCAGCTATTCTAGCGGGAGTTACAATGAGCAGTTCTTC. It yields the protein CASSYSSGSYNEQFF.